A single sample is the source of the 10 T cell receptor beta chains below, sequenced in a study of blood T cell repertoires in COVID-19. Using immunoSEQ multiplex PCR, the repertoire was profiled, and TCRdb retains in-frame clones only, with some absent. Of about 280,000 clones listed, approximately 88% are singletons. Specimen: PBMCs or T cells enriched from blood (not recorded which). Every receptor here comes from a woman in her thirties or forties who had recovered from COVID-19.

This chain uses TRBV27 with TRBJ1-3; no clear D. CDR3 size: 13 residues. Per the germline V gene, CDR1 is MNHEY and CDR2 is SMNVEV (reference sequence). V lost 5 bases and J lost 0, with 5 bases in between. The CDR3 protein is CASSEHSGNTIYF. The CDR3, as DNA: TGTGCCAGCAGTGAGCACTCTGGAAACACCATATATTTT.

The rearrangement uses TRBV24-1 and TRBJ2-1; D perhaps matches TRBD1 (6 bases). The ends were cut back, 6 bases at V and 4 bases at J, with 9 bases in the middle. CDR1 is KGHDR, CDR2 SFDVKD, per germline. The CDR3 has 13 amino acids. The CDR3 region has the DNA TGTGCCACCAGTACAGGGCTTTACAATGAGCAGTTCTTC. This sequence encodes CATSTGLYNEQFF.

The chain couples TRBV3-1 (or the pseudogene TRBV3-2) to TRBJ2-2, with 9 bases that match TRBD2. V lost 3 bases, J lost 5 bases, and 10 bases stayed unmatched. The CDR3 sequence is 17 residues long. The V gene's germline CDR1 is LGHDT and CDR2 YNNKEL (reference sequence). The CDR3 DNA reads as TGTGCCAGCAGCCAGTATTACGCCAGCGGGAGGACCGGGGAGCTGTTTTTT. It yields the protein CASSQYYASGRTGELFF.

The CDR3 region is CASSSGEAQPQHF. In DNA form, the CDR3 reads TGTGCCAGCAGCTCGGGGGAAGCTCAGCCCCAGCATTTT. This chain links TRBV7-6 with TRBJ1-5; maybe TRBD1 (5 bases). The CDR3 totals 13 residues. In germline, CDR1 is SGHVS, CDR2 FNYEAQ. Trimming cost V 4 bases and J 6 bases, with 10 bases left between them.

CDR3 protein: CSVSGTINQPQHF. CDR3 in DNA: TGCAGCGTTTCCGGGACAATCAATCAGCCCCAGCATTTT. The chain couples TRBV29-1 to TRBJ1-5; a possible D gene is TRBD1 (6 bases). There are 13 residues in the CDR3. V lost 5 bases and J lost 3, with 11 bases in between. In germline, CDR1 is SQVTM, CDR2 ANQGSEA.

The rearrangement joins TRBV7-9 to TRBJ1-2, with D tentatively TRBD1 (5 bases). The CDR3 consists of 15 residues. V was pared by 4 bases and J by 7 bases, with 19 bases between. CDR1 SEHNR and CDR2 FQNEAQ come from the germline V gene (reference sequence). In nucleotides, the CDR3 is TGTGCCAGCAGCTCCCTAGGGCAGGGCGGCTCTGGCTACACCTTC. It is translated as CASSSLGQGGSGYTF.

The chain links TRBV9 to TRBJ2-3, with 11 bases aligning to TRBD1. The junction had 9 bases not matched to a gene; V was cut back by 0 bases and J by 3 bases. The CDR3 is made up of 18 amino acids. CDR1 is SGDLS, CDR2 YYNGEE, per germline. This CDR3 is CASSVEARTGGRTDTQYF. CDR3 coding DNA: TGTGCCAGCAGCGTAGAGGCTCGGACAGGGGGCAGGACAGATACGCAGTATTTT.

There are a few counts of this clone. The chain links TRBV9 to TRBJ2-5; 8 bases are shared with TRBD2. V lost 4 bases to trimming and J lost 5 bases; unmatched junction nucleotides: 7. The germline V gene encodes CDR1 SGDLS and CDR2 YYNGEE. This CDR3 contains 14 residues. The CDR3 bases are TGTGCCAGCAGCACGAGCGGGAGTGTGGAGACCCAGTACTTC. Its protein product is CASSTSGSVETQYF.

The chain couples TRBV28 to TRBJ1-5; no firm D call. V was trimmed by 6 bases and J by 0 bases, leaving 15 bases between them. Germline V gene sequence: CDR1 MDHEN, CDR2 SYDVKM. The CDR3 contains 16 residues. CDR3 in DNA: TGTGCCAGCAGGGACTGGGGAGACTATAGCAATCAGCCCCAGCATTTT. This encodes CASRDWGDYSNQPQHF.

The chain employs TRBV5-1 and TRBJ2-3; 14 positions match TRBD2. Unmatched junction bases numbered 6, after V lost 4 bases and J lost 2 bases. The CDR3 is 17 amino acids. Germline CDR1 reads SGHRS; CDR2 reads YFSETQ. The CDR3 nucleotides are TGCGCCAGCAGCCCGAGGACTAGCGGGAGGAACACAGATACGCAGTATTTT. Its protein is CASSPRTSGRNTDTQYF.